A single T cell receptor beta chain is shown here with its context. The data originate from a study of blood T cell repertoires in COVID-19. Study-level background: In each case, the material was cDNA or gDNA derived from T cells, B-cell-depleted T cells, or PBMCs.

Per the original data handling: Estimation of nucleated cell counts was performed using reference gene primer amplification. Assay: immunoSEQ multiplex PCR; the TCRdb copy retains only in-frame clones and omits some. The DNA was the basis for D and trimming; V, J and clone size are from that table. The data contain 200,000 to 250,000 clones, 70% to 90% of them singletons. Trimming removed 3 bases at V and 8 bases at J, with 10 bases between. The CDR3 has 12 residues. Sequenced sample: peripheral blood. The chain uses TRBV12-3 or TRBV12-4 and TRBJ1-2; no clear D. The origin of this receptor is a man aged 50 or older with acute or convalescent COVID-19. CDR3 coding DNA: TGTGCCAGCAGTTTGTCTTCTGGCGGCTACACCTTC. Its protein is CASSLSSGGYTF.